The clone carrying this T cell receptor beta chain was picked up many times. Its antigen is unidentified. The source of the sample is a study of CD8 T cells in ankylosing spondylitis. Study-wide results and limits: Within matched ankylosing spondylitis synovial fluid, disease-linked clones were reportedly significantly enriched. Roughly eight highly homologous variants made up a TCR beta motif that seemed to typify ankylosing spondylitis blood. Within peripheral blood, clones linked to disease were CD8+ and relatively rare.

The CDR3 consists of 15 residues. CDR1 is SGHDN and CDR2 is FVKESK in the germline V gene. V dropped 0 bases and J dropped 5 bases, with 14 bases sitting between them. TCRdb used MiXCR to reprocess the 5' RACE reads, holding one entry per CDR3 protein. Among about 160,000 distinct CDR3 sequences listed, around 16% were seen once. The receptor was isolated from a male donor with ankylosing spondylitis or in good health (not recorded which). The sample consisted of blood, either unsorted or a sorted T cell fraction (not recorded which). The V and J genes are TRBV14 and TRBJ2-7; D possibly corresponds to TRBD1 (5 bases). As DNA, the CDR3 is TGTGCCAGCAGCCAAGATAACAGGCGGCTGAACGAGCAGTACTTC. It encodes CASSQDNRRLNEQYF.